The 18 T cell receptor beta chains below all came from one sample that was sequenced in a study of cytomegalovirus exposure and HLA in healthy donors. In the PCR, 60 Vbeta and 13 Jbeta primers were used. TCRdb's table, derived via immunoSEQ multiplex PCR, lists solely in-frame clones and lacks some. The profile shows some 140,000 clones, 73% of them singletons. Sample: PBMCs. Receptors were obtained from a woman aged 40 to 49 in good health and CMV-seronegative.

The chain has TRBV2 and TRBJ2-1; D not certain. V was trimmed by 2 bases and J by 4 bases, leaving 9 bases between them. The CDR3 spans 14 residues. Germline CDR1 SNHLY, CDR2 FYNNEI. This CDR3 is CASSEFFQYNEQFF. In DNA form, the CDR3 reads TGTGCCAGCAGTGAATTTTTTCAGTACAATGAGCAGTTCTTC.

This clone was seen only a few times. The CDR3 DNA follows: TGCGCCAGCAGCCAATTAATGGAGCTGAACACTGAAGCTTTCTTT. Translated, it gives CASSQLMELNTEAFF. The genes are TRBV4-1 and TRBJ1-1, with D unresolved. V lost 2 bases to trimming and J lost 0 bases, with 10 bases between them. This CDR3 is 15 amino acids long. CDR1 and CDR2 (germline): MGHRA, YSYEKL.

CDR3: CASTRTGTYNEQFF. CDR3 nucleotides: TGTGCCAGCACTAGAACCGGGACTTACAATGAGCAGTTCTTC. The chain links TRBV21-1 to TRBJ2-1; the table calls TRBD2, which could not be checked here. TRBV21-1 is marked as a pseudogene. The CDR3 consists of 14 residues.

Here the CDR3 reads CASSSQLAGKETQYF. The CDR3 region has the DNA TGTGCCAGCAGCTCACAACTAGCGGGGAAAGAGACCCAGTACTTC. V gene TRBV5-4 combines with J gene TRBJ2-5; 10 nucleotides align to TRBD2. From germline, CDR1 is SGHNT and CDR2 YYREEE (reference sequence). V gave up 3 bases and J gave up 3 bases; unmatched junction bases: 5. The CDR3 runs 15 residues.

This chain connects TRBV7-3 to TRBJ2-7; TRBD2 agrees at 13 bases. Germline V lookup: CDR1 SGHTA, CDR2 FQGTGA. CDR3 length: 15 residues. After removal of 1 base from V and 7 bases from J, the junction contained 4 bases not matched to a gene. CDR3 coding DNA: TGTGCCAGCAGCTTAATCGGACTAGCGGGGGTTGAGCAGTACTTC. Translated: CASSLIGLAGVEQYF.

The chain joins TRBV5-1 to TRBJ2-7, with 10 positions matching TRBD2. Trimming cost V 0 bases and J 0 bases; bases outside gene matches: 3. Per the germline V gene, CDR1 is SGHRS and CDR2 is YFSETQ. This CDR3 spans 16 amino acids. CDR3 loop: CASSLGVAGGSYEQYV. In DNA form, the CDR3 reads TGCGCCAGCAGCTTGGGGGTAGCGGGGGGCTCCTACGAGCAGTACGTC.

This clone was seen only a few times. The genes are TRBV4-1 and TRBJ2-7; the match to TRBD1 covers 8 bases. The germline V gene encodes CDR1 MGHRA and CDR2 YSYEKL. The CDR3 loop spans 14 amino acids. V shed 5 bases and J 0 bases; nucleotides not matched to a gene: 3. The CDR3 DNA sequence: TGCGCCAGCAGCAAGGGACAGGACTCCTACGAGCAGTACTTC. Translated: CASSKGQDSYEQYF.

This clone was recorded a few times. The chain uses TRBV6-1 and TRBJ1-6; 8 bases fit TRBD1. The CDR3 covers 15 residues. The J segment lost 7 bases and the V segment lost 8 bases, leaving 10 bases of the junction unmatched. CDR1 is MNHNS, CDR2 SASEGT, per germline. CDR3 DNA: TGTGCCAGCCGGATTGGGGCAGGGGGCAATTCACCCCTCCACTTT. Residues: CASRIGAGGNSPLHF.

This clone was counted between two and nine times. The gene calls are TRBV28 and TRBJ1-1; 9 positions match TRBD1. Germline CDR1 and CDR2: MDHEN and SYDVKM. The V segment lost 2 bases and the J segment 10 bases; nucleotides outside the gene matches: 5. This CDR3 contains 13 residues. The CDR3: CASSLGGTGSAFF. The CDR3 DNA sequence: TGTGCCAGCAGTTTAGGAGGGACAGGGTCAGCTTTCTTT.

The chain carries TRBV5-4 and TRBJ1-2; 7 bases are shared with TRBD1. V gave up 0 bases and J gave up 5 bases; unmatched junction bases: 4. The CDR3 loop spans 14 amino acids. The germline CDR1 and CDR2 sequences are SGHNT and YYREEE (reference sequence). DNA for the CDR3: TGTGCCAGCAGCTTGGAGGGGGCTAGGTATGGCTACACCTTC. This translates into CASSLEGARYGYTF.

Only a few counts were recorded for this clone. The J gene is TRBJ2-3, the V gene TRBV9; a weak D match, TRBD2 (5 bases). This CDR3 comprises 14 residues. Germline CDR1 SGDLS, CDR2 YYNGEE. V lost 7 bases and J lost 3, with 15 bases in between. The CDR3 region is CASGLEEMTDTQYF. CDR3 in DNA: TGTGCCAGCGGTTTGGAGGAAATGACAGATACGCAGTATTTT. Together with reference TRBV9 and TRBJ2-3, the CDR3 gives the full variable domain: DSGVTQTPKHLITATGQRVTLRCSPRSGDLSVYWYQQSLDQGLQFLIQYYNGEERAKGNILERFSAQQFPDLHSELNLSSLELGDSALYFCASGLEEMTDTQYFGPGTRLTVL.

V usage is TRBV7-8 and J usage is TRBJ2-1, with 12 bases identical to TRBD2. The CDR3 is made up of 15 amino acids. Trimming cost V 7 bases and J 3 bases; bases outside gene matches: 4. CDR1 is SGHVS and CDR2 is FQNEAQ in the germline V gene. CDR3 residues: CASTETSGGYNEQFF. Here the CDR3 DNA reads TGTGCCAGCACCGAGACTAGCGGGGGCTACAATGAGCAGTTCTTC. The whole variable domain, remainder taken from reference TRBV7-8 and TRBJ2-1, is GAGVSQSPRYKVAKRGQDVALRCDPISGHVSLFWYQQALGQGPEFLTYFQNEAQLDKSGLPSDRFFAERPEGSVSTLKIQRTQQEDSAVYLCASTETSGGYNEQFFGPGTRLTVL.

The J gene is TRBJ1-2, the V gene TRBV10-1, with 9 nucleotides matching TRBD1. Germline CDR1 and CDR2: WNHNN and SYGVQD (reference sequence). CDR3 length equals 15 residues. With 2 bases clipped from V and 5 bases from J, the junction kept 6 bases outside the gene matches. The CDR3 DNA follows: TGCGCCAGCAGTGAGCATGTGGGGACAGGGTATGGCTACACCTTC. Translating gives CASSEHVGTGYGYTF.

This clone came up a few times. The rearrangement uses TRBV7-8 and TRBJ1-1, with D tentatively TRBD1 (6 bases). The CDR3 spans 14 residues. CDR1 SGHVS and CDR2 FQNEAQ come from the germline V gene. V lost 3 bases, J lost 2 bases, and 10 bases lay in between. The CDR3 DNA reads TGTGCCAGCAGCTTCGACAGGCCCAACACTGAAGCTTTCTTT. Its protein is CASSFDRPNTEAFF.

This clone has just one count. The chain recombines TRBV6-5 with TRBJ2-5, with 11 bases identical to TRBD2. Germline V gene sequence: CDR1 MNHEY, CDR2 SVGAGI. CDR3 size: 13 residues. With V trimmed by 9 bases and J by 3 bases, 3 bases remained unmatched. The CDR3 region is CASTLAGEETQYF. For the CDR3, the DNA is TGTGCCAGTACACTAGCGGGGGAAGAGACCCAGTACTTC.

The chain uses TRBV5-1 and TRBJ2-1; the match to TRBD1 covers 7 bases. V was clipped by 0 bases and J by 5 bases; unmatched bases: 5. Germline V gene sequence: CDR1 SGHRS, CDR2 YFSETQ. The CDR3 runs 15 residues. CDR3 residues: CASSLGGQTNNEQFF. CDR3 nucleotides: TGCGCCAGCAGCTTGGGGGGACAGACTAACAATGAGCAGTTCTTC.

The chain's CDR3 is CASSHPGTHETQYF. The CDR3 coding sequence is TGTGCCAGCAGCCATCCCGGGACTCATGAGACCCAGTACTTC. V is TRBV7-8 and J is TRBJ2-5; D is perhaps TRBD2 (6 bases). The CDR3 has 14 amino acids. CDR1 is SGHVS, CDR2 FQNEAQ, per germline. V lost 5 bases and J 5 bases, leaving 15 bases between the germline ends.

This clone was seen a handful of times. The chain links TRBV10-1 to TRBJ1-3; D gene unclear. The V end lost 2 bases, the J end lost 1 base, and 24 bases lay between the germline ends. Looked up from germline, CDR1 is WNHNN and CDR2 is SYGVQD (reference sequence). This CDR3 is built from 20 residues. The CDR3 bases are TGCGCCAGCAGTGAGGGTCGCGTTCTTGTGAGGGAGTCGTCTGGAAACACCATATATTTT. Its translation is CASSEGRVLVRESSGNTIYF.